This entry is about one T cell receptor (beta chain). The same CDR3 is also encoded by other DNA sequences in this sample. The sample comes from a study of PD-1 blockade in classical Hodgkin lymphoma. CDR3 length: 13 amino acids. The germline V and J ends were trimmed by 0 bases and 9 bases, with 9 bases remaining between them. Looked up from germline, CDR1 is SNHLY and CDR2 is FYNNEI. All trial patients relapsed after autologous stem cell transplantation. Magnetic negative selection, applied to thawed PBMCs, was used to isolate the CD8+ T cells. Method: immunoSEQ multiplex PCR; TCRdb's copy keeps in-frame clones and lacks some. The sample includes about 29,000 clones, about 90% of them seen just once.

The J gene is TRBJ1-5, the V gene TRBV2, with D unresolved. Material: CD8+ T cells from blood, obtained at baseline. The origin of this receptor is a human donor with classical Hodgkin lymphoma. This CDR3 is CASSEAFLGPQHF. CDR3 bases: TGTGCCAGCAGTGAAGCATTCCTGGGGCCCCAGCATTTT. The full variable domain, completed using reference TRBV2 and TRBJ1-5, is EPEVTQTPSHQVTQMGQEVILRCVPISNHLYFYWYRQILGQKVEFLVSFYNNEISEKSEIFDDQFSVERPDGSNFTLKIRSTKLEDSAMYFCASSEAFLGPQHFGDGTRLSIL.